The source of this T cell receptor (beta chain) is a study of blood T cell repertoires in COVID-19. The overall study: Italy, Spain and the United States were the sources of the convalescent and acute COVID-19 samples. Sources were T cells, B-cell-depleted T cells, or PBMCs; the material itself was cDNA or gDNA.

V lost 7 bases, J lost 4 bases, and 5 bases stayed unmatched. The CDR3 extends over 15 amino acids. The V gene's germline CDR1 is MDHEN and CDR2 SYDVKM. Method: immunoSEQ multiplex PCR; TCRdb's copy keeps in-frame clones and lacks some. The sample has more than 200,000 clones; 80% to 90% are singletons. Patients in Seattle were enrolled during active infection, then followed longitudinally. The sequence was obtained from a woman of 80 years or more with COVID-19, enrolled during active disease. Sample: peripheral blood. J is TRBJ2-1 and V is TRBV28; 12 bases line up with TRBD2. For the CDR3, the DNA is TGTGCCAGCACCCCCCTAGCGGGGGGGTACAATGAGCAGTTCTTC. Amino acid sequence: CASTPLAGGYNEQFF.